These 32 T cell receptor beta chains came from one sample sequenced in a study of CD8+CD57+ T cells in acquired aplastic anemia (dated by TCRdb to 2017 to 2018). Instrument used: Illumina HiSeq 2000. Profiling of TCR beta VDJ combinations and CDR3 sequences used genomic DNA as the template. TCRdb itself trimmed the public reads at Q25 with fastp, ran MiXCR and retained productive beta chains. A single entry per CDR3 protein holds the most common genes and DNA from its merged rows. The sample profile shows roughly 260,000 distinct CDR3 sequences; roughly half of them were found once. The ten largest clones take up 7% to 9.5% of the sample. The patients picked for sequencing were ones in whom flow cytometry had shown an expansion of CD8+CD57+ cells. Material: sorted CD4+, CD8+, or CD8+CD57+ T cells (not recorded which) from PBMCs. These TCRs come from a human donor with aplastic anemia.

The rearrangement uses TRBV15 and TRBJ1-6; 8 bases agree with TRBD1. Germline loops: CDR1 LNHNV, CDR2 YYDKDF (reference sequence). CDR3 length equals 16 residues. J gave up 7 bases and V 3 bases, and 8 bases lay outside the gene matches. This CDR3 is CATSSGDRIDNSPLHF. As DNA, the CDR3 is TGTGCCACCAGCAGCGGGGACAGGATCGACAATTCACCCCTCCACTTT.

This clonotype was recorded many times. The J gene is TRBJ2-7, the V gene TRBV7-3, with 7 bases lining up with TRBD1. Germline V lookup: CDR1 SGHTA, CDR2 FQGTGA. The CDR3 has 15 residues. With 2 bases clipped from V and 2 bases from J, the junction kept 6 bases outside the gene matches. The chain's CDR3 is CASSLQGDPTYEQYF. CDR3 in DNA: TGTGCCAGCAGCTTACAGGGGGACCCGACCTACGAGCAGTACTTC.

This clonotype appeared many times. V gene TRBV12-3 or TRBV12-4 combines with J gene TRBJ2-7, with TRBD2 as a possible D gene (6 bases). CDR3 size: 13 residues. V was clipped by 6 bases and J by 3 bases, with 12 bases between them. The CDR3 spells CASRRGTHYEQYF. The CDR3 nucleotides read TGTGCCAGCAGAAGAGGGACTCACTACGAGCAGTACTTC.

Here the CDR3 DNA reads TGTGCCAGCAGCTCCTTGGCGGGGGTCTACGAGCAGTACTTC. Residues: CASSSLAGVYEQYF. V and J are TRBV11-2 and TRBJ2-7; 7 positions agree with TRBD2. The V gene end was trimmed by 4 bases and the J gene end by 3 bases; junction bases not matched to a gene: 6. Germline CDR1 SGHAT, CDR2 FQNNGV. The CDR3 loop spans 14 amino acids. The entire variable domain, with the rest obtained from reference TRBV11-2 and TRBJ2-7, is as follows: EAGVAQSPRYKIIEKRQSVAFWCNPISGHATLYWYQQILGQGPKLLIQFQNNGVVDDSQLPKDRFSAERLKGVDSTLKIQPAKLEDSAVYLCASSSLAGVYEQYFGPGTRLTVT.

This clonotype came up a few times. The genes are TRBV29-1 and TRBJ1-2; no clear D gene. This CDR3 is built from 11 residues. Germline V gene lookup returns CDR1 SQVTM and CDR2 ANQGSEA. V was clipped by 3 bases and J by 8 bases, with 10 bases between them. CDR3 sequence: CSVDVGSGYTF. The CDR3 nucleotides read TGCAGCGTTGATGTAGGCTCCGGCTACACCTTC.

Of note for this clonotype: A junction end diverges from the germline sequence, so it may reflect a read error. This chain links TRBV11-1 with TRBJ1-3; no clear D. Germline values: CDR1 SGHAT, CDR2 FQDESV (reference sequence). The CDR3 length is 15 residues. The CDR3 reads CASSQDVLTGNTIYF. In DNA form, the CDR3 reads TGCGCCAGCAGCCAAGACGTCTTAACTGGAAACACCATATATTTT.

The rearrangement joins TRBV19 to TRBJ2-5; 10 bases are a match to TRBD2. CDR3 length: 15 residues. The junction had 6 bases not matched to a gene; V was cut back by 2 bases and J by 6 bases. Germline V gene lookup returns CDR1 LNHDA and CDR2 SQIVND (reference sequence). The CDR3 here is CASSIQAGGRKTQYF. The CDR3 DNA is TGTGCCAGTAGTATACAAGCGGGAGGGCGAAAGACCCAGTACTTC. Supplemented by reference TRBV19 and TRBJ2-5, the full variable domain reads DGGITQSPKYLFRKEGQNVTLSCEQNLNHDAMYWYRQDPGQGLRLIYYSQIVNDFQKGDIAEGYSVSREKKESFPLTVTSAQKNPTAFYLCASSIQAGGRKTQYFGPGTRLLVL.

The chain combines TRBV3-1 with TRBJ1-5; 7 bases line up with TRBD1. Trimming took 4 bases from V and 0 from J; bases not matched to a gene: 3. This CDR3 comprises 15 residues. Germline CDR1 LGHDT, CDR2 YNNKEL (reference sequence). The DNA for the CDR3 is TGTGCCAGCAGCCCGGGGACAGATAGCAATCAGCCCCAGCATTTT. Its protein product is CASSPGTDSNQPQHF. The full variable domain, with the rest looked up from reference TRBV3-1 and TRBJ1-5, is DTAVSQTPKYLVTQMGNDKSIKCEQNLGHDTMYWYKQDSKKFLKIMFSYNNKELIINETVPNRFSPKSPDKAHLNLHINSLELGDSAVYFCASSPGTDSNQPQHFGDGTRLSIL.

This clonotype was recorded many times. This sequence joins TRBV9 and TRBJ1-4; D remains unclear. With 0 bases removed from V and 8 bases from J, the gap between germline ends came to 14 bases. Germline lookup yields CDR1 SGDLS and CDR2 YYNGEE. The CDR3 is made up of 15 amino acids. The CDR3 nucleotides read TGTGCCAGCAGCGTAGGGGCAGCTGCGAAAGAAAAACTGTTTTTT. Its translation: CASSVGAAAKEKLFF.

This clonotype has just a few counts. This rearrangement joins TRBV24-1 to TRBJ2-1; D uncertain. Trimming pared 3 bases from V and 7 bases from J, leaving 18 bases between. Germline V gene sequence: CDR1 KGHDR, CDR2 SFDVKD. The CDR3 is 16 residues long. CDR3 bases: TGTGCCACCAGTGATCGCCTCAAACCGAATGGGAATGAGCAGTTCTTC. Protein sequence: CATSDRLKPNGNEQFF.

This clonotype was recorded at least ten times. The rearrangement links TRBV14 to TRBJ1-2; no reliable D call. The CDR3 totals 13 residues. From germline, CDR1 is SGHDN and CDR2 FVKESK. V dropped 6 bases and J dropped 0 bases, with 8 bases sitting between them. CDR3 DNA: TGTGCCAGCAGTCAAACAGCTAACTATGGCTACACCTTC. This sequence encodes CASSQTANYGYTF.

This clonotype was counted a few times. The CDR3 DNA reads as TGTGCCAGCAGTCCCGACAGGGCCAAACTAAACACTGAAGCTTTCTTT. It encodes CASSPDRAKLNTEAFF. The chain uses TRBV6-5 and TRBJ1-1; TRBD1 matches at 7 bases. V lost 5 bases and J lost 2; bases outside the gene matches: 11. CDR3 length: 16 amino acids. Germline V gene sequence: CDR1 MNHEY, CDR2 SVGAGI.

This clonotype was detected only a few times. The chain has TRBV10-1 and TRBJ1-6; 9 nucleotides agree with TRBD1. J lost 10 bases, V lost 10 bases, and 14 bases had no gene match. Germline loops: CDR1 WNHNN, CDR2 SYGVQD (reference sequence). The CDR3 has 15 amino acids. The CDR3 DNA is TGCGCCAAGACCGGGACAGGGACAGTCGGATCACCCCTCCACTTT. Its translation is CAKTGTGTVGSPLHF.

This clonotype has only a few counts. The J gene is TRBJ1-1, the V gene TRBV6-6; a weak D match, TRBD1 (5 bases). From germline, CDR1 is MNHNY and CDR2 SVGAGI (reference sequence). This CDR3 contains 14 residues. Trimming took 5 bases from V and 5 from J, leaving 15 bases between them. The CDR3 loop is CASSPPGKGTEAFF. CDR3 coding DNA: TGTGCCAGCAGTCCTCCAGGGAAGGGTACTGAAGCTTTCTTT.

This clonotype has more than one count but fewer than ten. The rearrangement joins TRBV7-8 to TRBJ1-5; perhaps TRBD1 as D (5 bases). The germline gives CDR1 SGHVS, CDR2 FQNEAQ. Trimming took 5 bases from V and 0 from J, leaving 14 bases between them. The CDR3 length is 16 residues. The CDR3 protein is CASSNGRGYSNQPQHF. The DNA of the CDR3 is TGTGCCAGCAGCAACGGCCGGGGGTATAGCAATCAGCCCCAGCATTTT.

The J gene is TRBJ2-5, the V gene TRBV20-1; 7 nucleotides align to TRBD1. Judging by the DNA end, TRBJ2-7 fits better; the J call may be wrong. The CDR3 contains 15 residues. Per germline, CDR1 DFQATT and CDR2 SNEGSKA (reference sequence). The CDR3 is CSARDGGQVSYEQYF. The CDR3 DNA is TGCAGTGCTAGAGATGGAGGACAGGTCTCCTACGAGCAGTACTTC.

A single count supports this clonotype. One end of the junction varies from germline; a read error may be responsible. The chain joins TRBV2 to TRBJ2-5; 8 nucleotides align to TRBD1. CDR3 length equals 15 residues. The germline V gene has CDR1 SNHLY and CDR2 FYNNEI. CDR3: CATSDTRGQGETQYF. As DNA, the CDR3 is TGTGCCACCAGTGACACCCGCGGACAGGGAGAGACCCAGTACTTC.

This clonotype occurred many times. The rearrangement links TRBV7-3 to TRBJ1-3; D may be TRBD1 (5 bases). The V and J ends lost 5 bases and 0 bases respectively, with 8 bases between them. This CDR3 is built from 14 residues. Germline loops: CDR1 SGHTA, CDR2 FQGTGA. The CDR3 reads CASSPDSSGNTIYF. The CDR3 nucleotides are TGTGCCAGCAGCCCTGACAGCTCTGGAAACACCATATATTTT.

As to this clonotype: Given a much more abundant clone one base away, this may be a read error. The chain couples TRBV20-1 to TRBJ1-1; tentatively, D is TRBD1 (5 bases). Between the trimmed V and J ends, which lost 1 base and 3 bases, there was a span of 12 bases. Germline CDR1 DFQATT, CDR2 SNEGSKA (reference sequence). There are 14 residues in the CDR3. CDR3 region: CSARARGRDTEAFF. The CDR3, as DNA: TGCAGTGCTAGAGCCCGGGGCAGGGACACTGAAGCTTTCTTT.

This clonotype came up a few times. This chain connects TRBV27 to TRBJ1-1, with D hard to call. Germline V gene sequence: CDR1 MNHEY, CDR2 SMNVEV (reference sequence). Trimming removed 3 bases from V and 9 bases from J, with 11 bases in between. CDR3 length: 12 amino acids. Here the CDR3 DNA reads TGTGCCAGCAGTTTCGGAGGCAAGCAAGCTTTCTTT. Residues: CASSFGGKQAFF.

This rearrangement joins TRBV7-9 to TRBJ2-2, with 13 bases lining up with TRBD2. The CDR3 extends over 16 amino acids. Per germline, CDR1 SEHNR and CDR2 FQNEAQ (reference sequence). The ends lost 8 bases at V and 5 bases at J; junction bases unmatched: 8. CDR3 protein: CASWETSGGRTGELFF. CDR3 in DNA: TGTGCCAGCTGGGAGACTAGCGGGGGGCGAACCGGGGAGCTGTTTTTT.

This clonotype occurred many times. The rearrangement uses TRBV20-1 and TRBJ2-7; D is uncertain. The V gene lost 5 bases and the J gene lost 4 bases, with 9 bases spanning the gap. CDR1 is DFQATT, CDR2 SNEGSKA, per germline (reference sequence). The CDR3 consists of 11 residues. The CDR3 bases are TGCAGTGCTGGGCCTGGATACGAGCAGTACTTC. Amino acids: CSAGPGYEQYF.

With respect to this clonotype: In this CDR3 the conserved last residue, phenylalanine or tryptophan, is missing, so a read error is likely. No DNA is shown, since the ends of the CDR3 on it are uncertain; the CDR3 is the one TCRdb lists. V is TRBV9 and J is TRBJ2-7; the DNA was not used to check the table's D call, TRBD1. Germline V gene lookup returns CDR1 SGDLS and CDR2 YYNGEE. The CDR3 has 11 amino acids, counting both end residues. The CDR3 sequence: CASSNFRDTSY.

The genes are TRBV2 and TRBJ1-2; D is unclear. CDR1 and CDR2 from the germline V gene are SNHLY and FYNNEI. The CDR3 length is 13 residues. Between the trimmed V and J ends, which lost 4 bases and 4 bases, there was a span of 10 bases. For the CDR3, the DNA is TGTGCCAGCAGTGGAGACTCGGGCTATGGCTACACCTTC. Translation: CASSGDSGYGYTF. Full variable domain (outside the CDR3, taken from reference TRBV2 and TRBJ1-2): EPEVTQTPSHQVTQMGQEVILRCVPISNHLYFYWYRQILGQKVEFLVSFYNNEISEKSEIFDDQFSVERPDGSNFTLKIRSTKLEDSAMYFCASSGDSGYGYTFGSGTRLTVV.

The chain carries TRBV19 and TRBJ2-7; D unresolved. Germline loops: CDR1 LNHDA, CDR2 SQIVND (reference sequence). V was shortened by 5 bases and J by 3 bases, with 11 bases between the two germline ends. The CDR3 has 13 residues. The CDR3 sequence: CASSSPRSYEQYF. In DNA, the CDR3 is TGTGCCAGTAGTTCCCCCAGGAGCTACGAGCAGTACTTC.

This clonotype was detected many times. The genes are TRBV20-1 and TRBJ2-7; D possibly corresponds to TRBD1 (6 bases). V was pared by 0 bases and J by 4 bases, with 16 bases between. Germline loops: CDR1 DFQATT, CDR2 SNEGSKA (reference sequence). The CDR3 loop spans 15 amino acids. CDR3 sequence: CSARDWAGVEYEQYF. CDR3 bases: TGCAGTGCTAGAGATTGGGCAGGGGTAGAGTACGAGCAGTACTTC.

This clonotype was detected many times. The chain is built from TRBV14 and TRBJ2-3; the match to TRBD2 covers 8 bases. The J segment lost 2 bases and the V segment lost 1 base, leaving 11 bases of the junction unmatched. CDR3 length: 18 residues. CDR1 is SGHDN and CDR2 is FVKESK in the germline V gene. The CDR3 loop reads CASSQVLVGRALTDTQYF. The CDR3 DNA follows: TGTGCCAGCAGCCAAGTTCTCGTCGGGAGGGCTCTCACAGATACGCAGTATTTT.

Note on this clonotype: This may be a read error, as it is one base from a much larger clone. J is TRBJ2-1 and V is TRBV13; D is ambiguous. Trimming pared 5 bases from V and 3 bases from J, leaving 8 bases between. The CDR3 is made up of 13 amino acids. Germline CDR1 PRHDT, CDR2 FYEKMQ (reference sequence). CDR3 sequence (DNA): TGTGCCAGCAGCCCTAGAAGCTACAATGAGCAGTTCTTC. Translation gives CASSPRSYNEQFF.

As concerns this clonotype: One end of the junction does not line up with germline, which may come from a read error. The rearrangement links TRBV7-7 to TRBJ2-7; D is uncertain. The germline gives CDR1 SSHAT, CDR2 FNYEAQ (reference sequence). The CDR3 has 14 residues. CDR3 region: CASSCRRITYEQYF. DNA of the CDR3: TGTGCTAGCAGCTGCCGCAGGATCACCTACGAGCAGTACTTC.

About this clonotype: Germline and junction disagree at one end, which may indicate a read error. The chain is built from TRBV10-1 and TRBJ2-2, with 9 bases lining up with TRBD2. Germline V gives CDR1 WNHNN, CDR2 SYGVQD (reference sequence). The CDR3 has 16 amino acids. CDR3 loop: CASSQDLGLATGGLFF. CDR3 sequence (DNA): TGCGCCAGCAGCCAAGATCTGGGACTAGCCACCGGGGGGCTGTTTTTT.

The V call is TRBV7-9, the J call TRBJ2-7; D remains unclear. The V gene lost 5 bases and the J gene lost 6 bases, with 8 bases spanning the gap. Germline V gene sequence: CDR1 SEHNR, CDR2 FQNEAQ (reference sequence). CDR3 size: 11 residues. Written as DNA, the CDR3 is TGTGCCAGCAGCGCAGGTCCCGAGCAGTACTTC. As protein: CASSAGPEQYF.

The chain couples TRBV7-6 to TRBJ1-3; TRBD1 matches 7 bases. The junction had 14 bases not matched to a gene; V was cut back by 3 bases and J by 0 bases. Germline CDR1 SGHVS, CDR2 FNYEAQ. This CDR3 spans 19 amino acids. CDR3 in amino acids: CASSFFVGQSFNSGNTIYF. As DNA, the CDR3 is TGTGCCAGCAGCTTTTTCGTGGGACAGAGTTTTAACTCTGGAAACACCATATATTTT. Combining the CDR3 with reference TRBV7-6 and TRBJ1-3 gives the whole variable domain GAGVSQSPRYKVTKRGQDVALRCDPISGHVSLYWYRQALGQGPEFLTYFNYEAQQDKSGLPNDRFSAERPEGSISTLTIQRTEQRDSAMYRCASSFFVGQSFNSGNTIYFGEGSWLTVV.